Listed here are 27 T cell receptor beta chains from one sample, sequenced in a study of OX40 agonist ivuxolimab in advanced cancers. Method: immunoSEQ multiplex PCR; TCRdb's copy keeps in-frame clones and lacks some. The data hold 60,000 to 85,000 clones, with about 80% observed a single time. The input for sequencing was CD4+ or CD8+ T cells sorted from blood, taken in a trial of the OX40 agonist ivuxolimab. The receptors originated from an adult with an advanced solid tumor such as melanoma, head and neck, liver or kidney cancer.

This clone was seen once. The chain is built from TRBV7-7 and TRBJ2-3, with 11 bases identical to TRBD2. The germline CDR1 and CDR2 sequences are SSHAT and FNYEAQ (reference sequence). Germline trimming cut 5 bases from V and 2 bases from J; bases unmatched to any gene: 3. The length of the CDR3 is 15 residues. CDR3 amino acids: CASSPGLAVTDTQYF. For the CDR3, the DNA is TGTGCCAGCAGCCCGGGACTAGCGGTCACAGATACGCAGTATTTT. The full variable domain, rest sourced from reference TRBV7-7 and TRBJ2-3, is GAGVSQSPRYKVTKRGQDVTLRCDPISSHATLYWYQQALGQGPEFLTYFNYEAQPDKSGLPSDRFSAERPEGSISTLTIQRTEQRDSAMYRCASSPGLAVTDTQYFGPGTRLTVL.

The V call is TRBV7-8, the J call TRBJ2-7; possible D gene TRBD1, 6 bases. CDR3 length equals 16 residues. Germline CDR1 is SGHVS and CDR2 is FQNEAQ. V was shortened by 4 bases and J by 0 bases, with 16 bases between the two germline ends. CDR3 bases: TGTGCCAGCAGCTCCTACAGGGTAGCCACCTCCTACGAGCAGTACTTC. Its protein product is CASSSYRVATSYEQYF.

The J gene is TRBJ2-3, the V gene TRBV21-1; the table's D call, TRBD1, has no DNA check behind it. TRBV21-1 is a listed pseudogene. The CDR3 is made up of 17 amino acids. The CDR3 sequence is CASSKVAPTGSTDTQYF. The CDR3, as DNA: TGTGCCAGCAGCAAAGTTGCGCCGACAGGGAGCACAGATACGCAGTATTTT.

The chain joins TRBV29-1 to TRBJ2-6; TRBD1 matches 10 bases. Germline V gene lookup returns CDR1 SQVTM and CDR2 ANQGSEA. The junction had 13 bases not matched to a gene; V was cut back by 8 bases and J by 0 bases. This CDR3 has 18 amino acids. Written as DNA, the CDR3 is TGCAGCATTCTCTCGGGACAGGGGACCCACTCTGGGGCCAACGTCCTGACTTTC. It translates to CSILSGQGTHSGANVLTF.

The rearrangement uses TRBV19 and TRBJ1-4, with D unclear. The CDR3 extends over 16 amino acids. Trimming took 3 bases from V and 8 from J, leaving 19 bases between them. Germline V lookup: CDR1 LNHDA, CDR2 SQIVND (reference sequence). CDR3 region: CASSIPPSPGKEKLFF. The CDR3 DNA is TGTGCCAGTAGTATTCCTCCCAGCCCCGGCAAAGAAAAACTGTTTTTT.

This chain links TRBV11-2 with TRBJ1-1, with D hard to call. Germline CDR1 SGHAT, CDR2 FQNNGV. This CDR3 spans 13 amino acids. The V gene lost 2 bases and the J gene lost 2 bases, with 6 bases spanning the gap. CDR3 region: CASSLRVNTEAFF. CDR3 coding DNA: TGTGCCAGCAGCTTACGGGTTAACACTGAAGCTTTCTTT.

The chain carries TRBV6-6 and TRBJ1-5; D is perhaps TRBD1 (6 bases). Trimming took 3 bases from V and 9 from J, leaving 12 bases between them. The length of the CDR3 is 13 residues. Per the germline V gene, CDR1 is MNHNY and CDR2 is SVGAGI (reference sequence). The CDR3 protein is CASSYEGEMPQHF. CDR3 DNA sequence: TGTGCCAGCAGTTATGAGGGGGAAATGCCCCAGCATTTT.

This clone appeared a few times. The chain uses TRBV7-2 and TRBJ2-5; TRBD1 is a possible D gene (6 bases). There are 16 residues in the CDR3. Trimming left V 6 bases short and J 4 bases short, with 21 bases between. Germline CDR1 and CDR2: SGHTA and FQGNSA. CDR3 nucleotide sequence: TGTGCCAGCAGGTCGGGGCAGGGGCCTCAGAGAGAGACCCAGTACTTC. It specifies CASRSGQGPQRETQYF. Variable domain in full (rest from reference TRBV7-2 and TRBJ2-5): GAGVSQSPSNKVTEKGKDVELRCDPISGHTALYWYRQSLGQGLEFLIYFQGNSAPDKSGLPSDRFSAERTGGSVSTLTIQRTQQEDSAVYLCASRSGQGPQRETQYFGPGTRLLVL.

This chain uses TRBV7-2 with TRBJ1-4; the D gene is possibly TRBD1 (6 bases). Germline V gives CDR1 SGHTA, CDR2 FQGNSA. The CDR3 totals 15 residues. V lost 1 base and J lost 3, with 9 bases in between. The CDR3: CASSLGDTSNEKLFF. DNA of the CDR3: TGTGCCAGCAGCTTAGGGGACACCTCTAATGAAAAACTGTTTTTT.

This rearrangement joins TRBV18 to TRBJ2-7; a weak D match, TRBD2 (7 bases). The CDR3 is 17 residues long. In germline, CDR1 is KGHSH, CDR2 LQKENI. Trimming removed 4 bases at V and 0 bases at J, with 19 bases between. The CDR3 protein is CASSLVRKGGGSYEQYF. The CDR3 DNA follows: TGTGCCAGCTCACTGGTGCGTAAGGGAGGGGGCTCCTACGAGCAGTACTTC.

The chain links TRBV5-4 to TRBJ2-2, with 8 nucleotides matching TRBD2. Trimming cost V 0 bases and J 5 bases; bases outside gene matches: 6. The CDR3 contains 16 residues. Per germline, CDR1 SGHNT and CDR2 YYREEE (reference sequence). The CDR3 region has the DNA TGTGCCAGCAGCTTGGTGGGGACTAGAAAGACCGGGGAGCTGTTTTTT. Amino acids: CASSLVGTRKTGELFF.

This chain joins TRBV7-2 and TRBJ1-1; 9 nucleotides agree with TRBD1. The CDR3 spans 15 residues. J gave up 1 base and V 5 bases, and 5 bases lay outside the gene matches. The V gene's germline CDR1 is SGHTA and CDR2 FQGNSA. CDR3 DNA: TGTGCCAGCAGCACAGGACAGGGGTCGAACACTGAAGCTTTCTTT. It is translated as CASSTGQGSNTEAFF.

CDR3 sequence: CASSLRSGEWNEQFF. The CDR3 nucleotides read TGTGCCAGCAGCTTAAGATCAGGGGAATGGAATGAGCAGTTCTTC. V is TRBV11-2 and J is TRBJ2-1, with D possibly being TRBD1 (6 bases). V was shortened by 2 bases and J by 7 bases, with 15 bases between the two germline ends. Per the germline V gene, CDR1 is SGHAT and CDR2 is FQNNGV. The CDR3 has 15 amino acids.

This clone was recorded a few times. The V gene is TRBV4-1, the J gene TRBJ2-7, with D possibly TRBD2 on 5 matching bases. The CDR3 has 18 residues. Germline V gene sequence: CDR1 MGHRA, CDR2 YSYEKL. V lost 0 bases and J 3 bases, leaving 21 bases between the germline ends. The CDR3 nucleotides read TGCGCCAGCAGCCAAGAGAAAGCTAGCCCGACTTTGGTCTACGAGCAGTACTTC. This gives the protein CASSQEKASPTLVYEQYF.

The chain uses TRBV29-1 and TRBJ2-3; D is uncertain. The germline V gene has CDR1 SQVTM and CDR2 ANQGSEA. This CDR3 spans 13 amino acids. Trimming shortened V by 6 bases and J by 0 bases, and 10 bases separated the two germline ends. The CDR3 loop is CSVLISSTDTQYF. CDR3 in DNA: TGCAGCGTCCTGATTTCTAGCACAGATACGCAGTATTTT.

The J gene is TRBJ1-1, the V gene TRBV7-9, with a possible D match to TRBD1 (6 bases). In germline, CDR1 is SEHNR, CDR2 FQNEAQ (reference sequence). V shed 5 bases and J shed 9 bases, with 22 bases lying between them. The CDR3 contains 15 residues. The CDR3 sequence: CASSPRGAGLGKAFF. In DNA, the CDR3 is TGTGCCAGCAGCCCGCGGGGGGCGGGACTCGGGAAAGCTTTCTTT.

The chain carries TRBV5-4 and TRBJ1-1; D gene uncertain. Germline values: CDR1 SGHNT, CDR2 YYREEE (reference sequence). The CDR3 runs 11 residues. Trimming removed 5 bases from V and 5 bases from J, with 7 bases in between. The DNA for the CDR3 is TGTGCCAGCAGGAGAGGGACTGAAGCTTTCTTT. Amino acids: CASRRGTEAFF.

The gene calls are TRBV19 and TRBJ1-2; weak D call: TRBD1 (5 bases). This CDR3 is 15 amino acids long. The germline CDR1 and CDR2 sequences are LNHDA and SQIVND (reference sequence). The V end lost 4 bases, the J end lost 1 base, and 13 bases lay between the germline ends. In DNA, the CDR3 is TGTGCCAGTAGTAGGCGCAGGGACCTTAACTATGGCTACACCTTC. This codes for CASSRRRDLNYGYTF.

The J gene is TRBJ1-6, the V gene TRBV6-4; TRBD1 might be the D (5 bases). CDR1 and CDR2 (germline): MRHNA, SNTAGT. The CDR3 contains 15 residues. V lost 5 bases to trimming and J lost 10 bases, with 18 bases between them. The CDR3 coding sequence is TGTGCCAGCAGTCAGGAACTCGGGGGGAAGTCACCCCTCCACTTT. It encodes CASSQELGGKSPLHF.

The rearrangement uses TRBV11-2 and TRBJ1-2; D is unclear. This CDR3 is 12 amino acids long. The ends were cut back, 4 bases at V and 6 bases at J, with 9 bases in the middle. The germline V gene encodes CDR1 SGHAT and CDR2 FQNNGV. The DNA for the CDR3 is TGTGCCAGCAGCTCTTACTTGAATGGCTACACCTTC. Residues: CASSSYLNGYTF.

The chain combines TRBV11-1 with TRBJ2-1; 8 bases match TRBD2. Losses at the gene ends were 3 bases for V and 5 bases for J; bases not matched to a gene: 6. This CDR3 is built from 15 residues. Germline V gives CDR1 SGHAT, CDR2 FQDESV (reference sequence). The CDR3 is CASSLYLAGDNEQFF. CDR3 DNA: TGTGCCAGCAGCTTGTACCTAGCGGGTGACAATGAGCAGTTCTTC. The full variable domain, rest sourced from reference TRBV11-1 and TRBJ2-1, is EAEVAQSPRYKITEKSQAVAFWCDPISGHATLYWYRQILGQGPELLVQFQDESVVDDSQLPKDRFSAERLKGVDSTLKIQPAELGDSAMYLCASSLYLAGDNEQFFGPGTRLTVL.

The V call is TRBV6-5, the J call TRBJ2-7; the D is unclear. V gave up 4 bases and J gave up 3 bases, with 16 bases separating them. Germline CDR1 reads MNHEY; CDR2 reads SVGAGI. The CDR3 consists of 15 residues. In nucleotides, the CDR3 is TGTGCCAGCAGTTTTAGAAAATTCACCGTCTACGAGCAGTACTTC. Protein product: CASSFRKFTVYEQYF.

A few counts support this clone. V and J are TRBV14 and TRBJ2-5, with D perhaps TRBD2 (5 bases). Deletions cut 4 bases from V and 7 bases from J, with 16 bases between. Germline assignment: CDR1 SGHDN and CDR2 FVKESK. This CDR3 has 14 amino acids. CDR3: CASSLNYGVGTQYF. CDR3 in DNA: TGTGCCAGCAGCCTCAACTACGGGGTCGGGACCCAGTACTTC.

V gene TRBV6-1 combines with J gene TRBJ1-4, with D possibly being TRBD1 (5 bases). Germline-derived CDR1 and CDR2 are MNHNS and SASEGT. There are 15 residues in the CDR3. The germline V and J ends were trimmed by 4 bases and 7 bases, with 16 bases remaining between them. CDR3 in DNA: TGTGCCAGCAGTGTTCAGGGATACGTTGGTGAAAAACTGTTTTTT. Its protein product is CASSVQGYVGEKLFF.

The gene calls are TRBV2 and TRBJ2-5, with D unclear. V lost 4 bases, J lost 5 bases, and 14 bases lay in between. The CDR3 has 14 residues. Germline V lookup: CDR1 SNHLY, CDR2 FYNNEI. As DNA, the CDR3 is TGTGCCAGCAGTGCCAGGTTCCGGACCGAGACCCAGTACTTC. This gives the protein CASSARFRTETQYF.

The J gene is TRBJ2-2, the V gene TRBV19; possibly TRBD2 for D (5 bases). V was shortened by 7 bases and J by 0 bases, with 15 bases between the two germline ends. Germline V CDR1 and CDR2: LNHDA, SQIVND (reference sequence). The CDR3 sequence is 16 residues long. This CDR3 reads CASTLPGVPNTGELFF. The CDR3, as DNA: TGTGCCAGTACCCTCCCCGGGGTCCCGAACACCGGGGAGCTGTTTTTT.

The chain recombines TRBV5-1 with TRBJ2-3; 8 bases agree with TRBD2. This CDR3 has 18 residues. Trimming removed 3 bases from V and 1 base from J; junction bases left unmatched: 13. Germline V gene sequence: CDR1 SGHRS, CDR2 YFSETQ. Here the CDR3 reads CASSSRSRPAGGTDTQYF. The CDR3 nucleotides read TGCGCCAGCAGCTCCCGGTCCCGACCAGCGGGGGGCACAGATACGCAGTATTTT.